Listed below are T cell receptor beta chains from one sample, sequenced in a study of beta chain features in type 1 diabetes. Assay: immunoSEQ multiplex PCR; the TCRdb copy retains only in-frame clones and omits some. Altogether some 640,000 clones are present, about 14% being singletons, with the ten largest covering approximately 0.039%. What was sequenced was naive CD4+ T cells from blood. The source of these receptors is a young man with type 1 diabetes. Each CDR3 is given with its conserved first and last residue. Fields, in order: CDR3 protein, CDR3 DNA, J gene, clone size, V gene, D gene. D genes are given only for firm matches. The listing skips clone size in some rows; elsewhere it reads once, few, many or a size class.

CASSEAPVIAGAHYEQYF TGTGCCAGCAGTGAAGCCCCCGTGATAGCGGGAGCTCACTACGAGCAGTACTTC TRBJ2-7 . TRBV6-1 TRBD2
CAWSSGGFAETQYF TGTGCCTGGAGTTCAGGGGGGTTCGCGGAGACCCAGTACTTC TRBJ2-5 few TRBV30 .
CASSFRGLDYGYTF TGTGCCAGCAGCTTCCGCGGACTAGACTATGGCTACACCTTC TRBJ1-2 few TRBV7-8 .
CAWSTVNTIYF TGTGCCTGGAGTACAGTCAACACCATATATTTT TRBJ1-3 . TRBV30 .
CASRRTSASSYNEQFF TGTGCCAGCAGACGGACTAGCGCGAGCTCCTACAATGAGCAGTTCTTC TRBJ2-1 once TRBV11-2 TRBD2
CASRDRPRETQYF TGTGCCAGCAGGGACCGACCTCGAGAGACCCAGTACTTC TRBJ2-5 . TRBV2 .
CASSEPSGYNEQFF TGTGCCAGCAGTGAACCTAGCGGTTACAATGAGCAGTTCTTC TRBJ2-1 . TRBV6-4 TRBD2
CASSFNRVRMQPQHF TGCGCCAGCAGCTTCAACAGGGTACGAATGCAGCCCCAGCATTTT TRBJ1-5 few TRBV5-1 .
CAWSVAGGNGYTF TGTGCCTGGAGTGTAGCGGGGGGGAACGGCTACACCTTC TRBJ1-2 once TRBV30 .
CSVRGRSYNEQFF TGCAGCGTTCGAGGTCGATCCTACAATGAGCAGTTCTTC TRBJ2-1 . TRBV29-1 .
CASSLAASGYNEQFF TGTGCCAGCAGCTTGGCGGCTAGCGGTTACAATGAGCAGTTCTTC TRBJ2-1 . TRBV5-4 TRBD2
CATSRAPGQGTDTQYF TGTGCCACCAGCAGAGCGCCGGGACAGGGCACAGATACGCAGTATTTT TRBJ2-3 . TRBV15 TRBD1
CASSFADIGLYGYTF TGTGCTAGCAGCTTCGCCGACATCGGCCTCTATGGCTACACCTTC TRBJ1-2 . TRBV7-7 .
CASSFGLADEQYF TGTGCCAGCAGCTTCGGACTAGCGGACGAGCAGTACTTC TRBJ2-7 . TRBV11-1 TRBD2
CASSSTGGIQETQYF TGTGCCAGCAGTTCCACAGGGGGAATACAAGAGACCCAGTACTTC TRBJ2-5 . TRBV2 TRBD1
CASSAIQRGAYNEQFF TGCGCCAGCAGCGCCATACAGCGGGGGGCTTACAATGAGCAGTTCTTC TRBJ2-1 many TRBV4-3 TRBD2
CASRDTGGAGIRTQYF TGTGCCAGCAGGGATACAGGGGGCGCGGGAATCCGGACCCAGTACTTC TRBJ2-5 . TRBV5-4 TRBD1
CASSLGGRKSTDTQYF TGTGCCAGCAGCTTAGGCGGTAGAAAGAGCACAGATACGCAGTATTTT TRBJ2-3 . TRBV13 .
CSGGWRELSNTQYF TGCAGCGGGGGGTGGCGGGAGCTCTCGAATACGCAGTATTTT TRBJ2-3 . TRBV29-1 TRBD2
CASSDTTGSSYGYTF TGTGCCAGCAGTGATACGACAGGGTCCTCCTATGGCTACACCTTC TRBJ1-2 . TRBV25-1 TRBD1
CASGEYGTGELFF TGCGCCAGCGGAGAATATGGCACCGGGGAGCTGTTTTTT TRBJ2-2 . TRBV5-1 .
CASSPPSRSPYEQYF TGTGCCAGCTCACCACCGTCTAGGTCGCCCTACGAGCAGTACTTC TRBJ2-7 few TRBV18 .
CASMGSSYNEQFF TGTGCCAGCATGGGGAGCTCCTACAATGAGCAGTTCTTC TRBJ2-1 few TRBV6-1 .
CASSEGLSGETQYF TGCGCCAGCAGCGAGGGACTTTCTGGGGAGACCCAGTACTTC TRBJ2-5 . TRBV5-1 .
CASSSPGLAGEQFF TGTGCCAGCAGCTCCCCCGGGCTAGCGGGTGAGCAGTTCTTC TRBJ2-1 few TRBV11-2 TRBD2
CASSVASAGAGYGYTF TGTGCCAGCAGTGTGGCGTCCGCCGGGGCAGGCTATGGCTACACCTTC TRBJ1-2 . TRBV2 .
CASSLVTSSAYEQYF TGTGCCAGCAGTTTGGTCACCTCCTCCGCCTACGAGCAGTACTTC TRBJ2-7 few TRBV28 .
CASSYPGYGYTF TGTGCCAGCAGTTACCCGGGTTATGGCTACACCTTC TRBJ1-2 . TRBV6-6 .
CASSEFGELSYEQYF TGTGCCAGCAGTGAATTTGGAGAGCTGTCCTACGAGCAGTACTTC TRBJ2-7 few TRBV25-1 .
CASSVGGSRSYEQYF TGTGCCAGCAGCGTAGGAGGTAGCAGAAGCTACGAGCAGTACTTC TRBJ2-7 . TRBV9 .
CACHTPNTEAFF TGTGCCTGCCATACCCCGAACACTGAAGCTTTCTTT TRBJ1-1 few TRBV30 .
CASSLASSLDTQYF TGTGCCAGCAGCTTAGCTAGTAGTTTAGATACGCAGTATTTT TRBJ2-3 . TRBV7-2 .
CASSYPSGRGNEQFF TGTGCCAGCAGTTACCCTAGCGGGAGGGGTAATGAGCAGTTCTTC TRBJ2-1 few TRBV6-6 TRBD2
CASSPRGRGDWGPLHF TGTGCCAGCAGTCCCCGCGGGAGGGGAGACTGGGGTCCCCTCCACTTT TRBJ1-6 few TRBV25-1 .
CASSSFYNEQFF TGTGCCAGCAGCTCCTTTTACAATGAGCAGTTCTTC TRBJ2-1 few TRBV7-6 .
CAWTRLREGNGYTF TGTGCCTGGACTCGTCTAAGGGAGGGGAATGGCTACACCTTC TRBJ1-2 few TRBV30 .
CSVEGRDEQYF TGCAGCGTTGAGGGCAGGGACGAGCAGTACTTC TRBJ2-7 few TRBV29-1 .
CASSSPAGGTDTQYF TGTGCCAGCAGTTCCCCAGCGGGGGGCACAGATACGCAGTATTTT TRBJ2-3 few TRBV25-1 TRBD2
CATSRDSASWDSNQPQHF TGTGCCACCAGCAGAGATTCCGCCTCATGGGATAGCAATCAGCCCCAGCATTTT TRBJ1-5 few TRBV15 .
CASSYGRGVNTEAFF TGTGCCAGCAGCTATGGGAGGGGGGTGAACACTGAAGCTTTCTTT TRBJ1-1 few TRBV14 .
CASSLGFYTDTQYF TGTGCCAGCAGCTTGGGGTTCTACACAGATACGCAGTATTTT TRBJ2-3 few TRBV5-6 .
CASSPGPRSFSGNTIYF TGTGCCAGCAGCCCAGGGCCCCGGAGTTTCTCTGGAAACACCATATATTTT TRBJ1-3 few TRBV7-9 .
CASSVRGTSGNTIYF TGTGCCAGCAGCGTACGGGGAACCTCTGGAAACACCATATATTTT TRBJ1-3 few TRBV9 .
CASSVGGLNTDTQYF TGTGCCAGCAGCGTAGGAGGGCTAAACACAGATACGCAGTATTTT TRBJ2-3 few TRBV9 .
CSAQTETQYF TGCAGTGCTCAGACGGAGACCCAGTACTTC TRBJ2-5 . TRBV20-1 .
CASSLTGFGTDTQYF TGTGCCAGCAGCCTGACAGGGTTCGGCACAGATACGCAGTATTTT TRBJ2-3 . TRBV6-1 TRBD1
CASSLRERENNEQFF TGTGCCAGCAGCTTGAGAGAGCGGGAAAACAATGAGCAGTTCTTC TRBJ2-1 . TRBV5-4 TRBD2
CASSRSDSLNTEAFF TGTGCCAGCAGCCGGTCGGACAGCTTGAACACTGAAGCTTTCTTT TRBJ1-1 few TRBV7-9 .
CASSQGLAGDGGETQYF TGCGCCAGCAGCCAGGGACTAGCGGGAGATGGAGGAGAGACCCAGTACTTC TRBJ2-5 few TRBV4-1 TRBD2
CASFSPTGIVYGYTF TGTGCCAGCTTCTCTCCGACAGGGATCGTCTATGGCTACACCTTC TRBJ1-2 few TRBV28 TRBD1
CASSVVDFRSVLEYF TGTGCCAGCAGTGTTGTAGACTTTCGTAGCGTCCTCGAGTACTTC TRBJ2-7 . TRBV2 .
CASSLEGNTQYF TGTGCCAGCAGCTTAGAGGGGAACACGCAGTATTTT TRBJ2-3 . TRBV5-4 .
CASSPPSLPETQYF TGTGCCAGCTCACCACCGTCCCTACCGGAGACCCAGTACTTC TRBJ2-5 few TRBV18 .